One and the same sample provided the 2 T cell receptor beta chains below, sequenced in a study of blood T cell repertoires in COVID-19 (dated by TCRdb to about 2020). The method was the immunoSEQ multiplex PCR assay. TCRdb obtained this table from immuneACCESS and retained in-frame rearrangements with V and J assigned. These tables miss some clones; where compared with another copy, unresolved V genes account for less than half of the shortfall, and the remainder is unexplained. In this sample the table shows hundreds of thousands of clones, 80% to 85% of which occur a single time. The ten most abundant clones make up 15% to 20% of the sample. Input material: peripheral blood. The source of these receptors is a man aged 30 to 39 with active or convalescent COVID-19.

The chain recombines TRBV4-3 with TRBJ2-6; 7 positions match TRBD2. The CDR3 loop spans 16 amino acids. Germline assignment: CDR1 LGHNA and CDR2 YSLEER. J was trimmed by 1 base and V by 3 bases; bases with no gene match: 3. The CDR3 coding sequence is TGCGCCAGCAGCCACTGGGGACTATCTGGGGCCAACGTCCTGACTTTC. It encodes CASSHWGLSGANVLTF.

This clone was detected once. The CDR3 here is CASSITGSYGYTF. The CDR3 DNA reads as TGTGCCAGTAGTATAACAGGGAGCTATGGCTACACCTTC. V usage is TRBV19 and J usage is TRBJ1-2, with D perhaps matching TRBD1 (6 bases). Per germline, CDR1 LNHDA and CDR2 SQIVND (reference sequence). The V and J ends lost 2 bases and 4 bases respectively, with 8 bases between them. The CDR3 has 13 amino acids.